The next 11 T cell receptor beta chains were all read from a single sample in a study of T-cell reconstitution after alpha-beta-depleted transplantation in children. Unique molecular identifiers were incorporated during preparation of the TCRbeta library. Each CDR3 protein is one row after TCRdb ran MiXCR on the PCR reads. The data contain around 960,000 distinct CDR3 sequences, around 30% of them singletons. The sequencing used PBMCs, mostly from graft donor cells, collected 360 days after TCRalphabeta/CD19-depleted stem cell transplant. Receptors were obtained from a boy younger than two who had a stem cell transplant for SCID, so the T cells may come from the graft donor.

This clonotype was detected only a few times. This chain links TRBV15 with TRBJ2-5; 12 bases are shared with TRBD2. V dropped 0 bases and J dropped 1; count of bases not matched to a gene: 9. The CDR3 length is 19 residues. Per the germline V gene, CDR1 is LNHNV and CDR2 is YYDKDF (reference sequence). The DNA for the CDR3 is TGTGCCACCAGCAGAGAGAGGAGGGGGACTAGCGGGCTCCAAGAGACCCAGTACTTC. Protein sequence: CATSRERRGTSGLQETQYF.

V usage is TRBV20-1 and J usage is TRBJ2-3, with D uncertain. Germline CDR1 and CDR2: DFQATT and SNEGSKA (reference sequence). The CDR3 is 13 amino acids. V was clipped by 5 bases and J by 1 base, with 10 bases between them. CDR3 in amino acids: CSAGRAGTDTQYF. The CDR3 nucleotides read TGCAGTGCTGGTAGGGCGGGCACAGATACGCAGTATTTT.

The gene calls are TRBV28 and TRBJ1-2, with 7 bases matching TRBD1. The germline V gene has CDR1 MDHEN and CDR2 SYDVKM. V was pared by 8 bases and J by 4 bases, with 4 bases of the junction left unmatched. The CDR3 is 12 amino acids. The DNA for the CDR3 is TGTGCCAGCGAGGGGGCAGGCTATGGCTACACCTTC. It yields the protein CASEGAGYGYTF.

The sample holds a few counts of this clonotype. V gene TRBV20-1 combines with J gene TRBJ2-2, with a weak D call TRBD1 (5 bases). Trimming removed 6 bases at V and 2 bases at J, with 16 bases between. The CDR3 runs 15 residues. CDR1 and CDR2 (germline): DFQATT, SNEGSKA (reference sequence). The DNA of the CDR3 is TGCAGTGCCTCGACAGACCTTTATAACACCGGGGAGCTGTTTTTT. The encoded protein is CSASTDLYNTGELFF.

The CDR3 region is CASSTGTSAYEQYF. CDR3 in DNA: TGTGCCAGCAGTACCGGGACTAGCGCCTACGAGCAGTACTTC. The V call is TRBV6-2 or TRBV6-3, the J call TRBJ2-7; 10 bases line up with TRBD2. V lost 5 bases, J lost 2 bases, and 3 bases stayed unmatched. The CDR3 extends over 14 amino acids. Germline CDR1 is MNHEY and CDR2 is SVGEGT.

Here the CDR3 reads CASSLGGDRGTDTQYF. As DNA, the CDR3 is TGTGCCAGCAGCTTAGGCGGGGACAGGGGAACAGATACGCAGTATTTT. The chain couples TRBV7-9 to TRBJ2-3; TRBD1 matches 10 bases. The germline CDR1 and CDR2 sequences are SEHNR and FQNEAQ (reference sequence). With 1 base clipped from V and 3 bases from J, the junction kept 4 bases outside the gene matches. This CDR3 region has 16 residues. Full variable domain (rest looked up from reference TRBV7-9 and TRBJ2-3): DTGVSQNPRHKITKRGQNVTFRCDPISEHNRLYWYRQTLGQGPEFLTYFQNEAQLEKSRLLSDRFSAERPKGSFSTLEIQRTEQGDSAMYLCASSLGGDRGTDTQYFGPGTRLTVL.

The chain joins TRBV12-3 or TRBV12-4 to TRBJ2-6; 13 positions agree with TRBD2. Losses at the gene ends were 10 bases for V and 4 bases for J; bases not matched to a gene: 10. The CDR3 has 17 amino acids. The CDR3 DNA follows: TGTGCCACCAGATTACTAGCGGGGGGGACCGGGGCCAACGTCCTGACTTTC. It specifies CATRLLAGGTGANVLTF.

This sequence joins TRBV18 and TRBJ2-6, with D uncertain. The germline gives CDR1 KGHSH, CDR2 LQKENI. V was cut by 3 bases and J by 12 bases, with 15 bases left in between. This CDR3 contains 14 residues. As DNA, the CDR3 is TGTGCCAGCTCACCCGAGCTACAAACAAGCGTCCTGACTTTC. It is translated as CASSPELQTSVLTF.

The chain employs TRBV2 and TRBJ2-5; TRBD1 is a possible D gene (6 bases). V was pared by 3 bases and J by 7 bases, with 12 bases between. This CDR3 has 13 residues. Germline V gene data show CDR1 as SNHLY and CDR2 as FYNNEI. DNA for the CDR3: TGTGCCAGCAGTGAGTGGGGGCTTTGGACCCAGTACTTC. It encodes CASSEWGLWTQYF.

This clonotype has more than one count but fewer than ten. This rearrangement joins TRBV20-1 to TRBJ2-1; no clear D gene. Germline assignment: CDR1 DFQATT and CDR2 SNEGSKA (reference sequence). The CDR3 runs to 18 residues. Trimming left V 0 bases short and J 0 bases short, with 18 bases between. CDR3 amino acids: CSARDTLGIPFSYNEQFF. Written as DNA, the CDR3 is TGCAGTGCTAGAGATACCCTGGGTATCCCTTTCTCCTACAATGAGCAGTTCTTC.

This sequence joins TRBV7-2 and TRBJ2-3; 7 positions match TRBD1. Trimming took 5 bases from V and 7 from J; bases not matched to a gene: 15. The CDR3 runs to 16 residues. Germline V gene lookup returns CDR1 SGHTA and CDR2 FQGNSA. The CDR3 loop is CASSPHRGQKTNTQYF. The CDR3 DNA follows: TGTGCCAGCAGCCCACACAGGGGACAGAAGACCAATACGCAGTATTTT.